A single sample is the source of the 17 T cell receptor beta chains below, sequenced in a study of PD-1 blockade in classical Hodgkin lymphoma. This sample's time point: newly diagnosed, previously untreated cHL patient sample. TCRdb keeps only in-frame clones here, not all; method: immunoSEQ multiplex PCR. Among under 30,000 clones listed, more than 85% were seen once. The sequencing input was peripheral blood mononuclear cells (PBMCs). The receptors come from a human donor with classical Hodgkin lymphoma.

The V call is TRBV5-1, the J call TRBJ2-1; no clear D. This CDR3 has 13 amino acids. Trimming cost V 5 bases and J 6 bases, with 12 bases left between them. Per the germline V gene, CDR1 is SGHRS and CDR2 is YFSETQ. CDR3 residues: CASRFLGSNEQFF. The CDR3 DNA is TGCGCCAGCAGGTTTCTGGGATCCAATGAGCAGTTCTTC. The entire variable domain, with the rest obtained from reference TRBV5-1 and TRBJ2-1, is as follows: KAGVTQTPRYLIKTRGQQVTLSCSPISGHRSVSWYQQTPGQGLQFLFEYFSETQRNKGNFPGRFSGRQFSNSRSEMNVSTLELGDSALYLCASRFLGSNEQFFGPGTRLTVL.

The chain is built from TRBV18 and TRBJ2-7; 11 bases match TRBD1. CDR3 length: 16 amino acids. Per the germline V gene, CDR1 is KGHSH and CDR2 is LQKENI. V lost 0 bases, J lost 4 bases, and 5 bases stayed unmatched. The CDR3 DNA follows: TGTGCCAGCTCACCACCCGGGACAGGGGGACAATACGAGCAGTACTTC. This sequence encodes CASSPPGTGGQYEQYF.

CDR3 amino acids: CASSSGQRLPNTEAFF. CDR3 coding DNA: TGTGCCAGCAGTTCGGGACAGCGGCTACCGAACACTGAAGCTTTCTTT. The rearrangement links TRBV6-5 to TRBJ1-1; 7 nucleotides match TRBD1. The length of the CDR3 is 16 residues. Germline CDR1 and CDR2: MNHEY and SVGAGI. The trim removed 4 bases at V and 1 base at J, leaving 9 bases unmatched.

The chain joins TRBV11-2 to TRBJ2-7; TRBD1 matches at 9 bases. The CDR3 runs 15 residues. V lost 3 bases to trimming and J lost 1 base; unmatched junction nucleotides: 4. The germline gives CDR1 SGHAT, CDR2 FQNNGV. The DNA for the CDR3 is TGTGCCAGCAGCTTGTTACAGGGGGCGTCCTACGAGCAGTACTTC. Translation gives CASSLLQGASYEQYF.

The CDR3 DNA follows: TGCCCTCGCTCGGGAGCATACGAGCAGTACTTC. It codes for CPRSGAYEQYF. The chain carries TRBV4-1 and TRBJ2-7; D may be TRBD2 (6 bases). Germline V lookup: CDR1 MGHRA, CDR2 YSYEKL. This CDR3 is built from 11 residues.

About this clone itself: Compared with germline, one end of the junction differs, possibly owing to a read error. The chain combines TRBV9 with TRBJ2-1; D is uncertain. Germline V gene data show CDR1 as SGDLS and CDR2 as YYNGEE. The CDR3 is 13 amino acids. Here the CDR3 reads CASSVNSHNEQFF. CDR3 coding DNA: TGTGCCAGCAGCGTTAACTCCCACAATGAGCAGTTCTTC.

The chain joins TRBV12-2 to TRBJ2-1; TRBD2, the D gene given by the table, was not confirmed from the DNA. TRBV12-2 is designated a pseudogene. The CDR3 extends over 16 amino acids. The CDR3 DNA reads TGTGCAAGTCGCTCCCCCGGGACTAGCTTGTTGAATGAGCAGTTCTTC. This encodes CASRSPGTSLLNEQFF.

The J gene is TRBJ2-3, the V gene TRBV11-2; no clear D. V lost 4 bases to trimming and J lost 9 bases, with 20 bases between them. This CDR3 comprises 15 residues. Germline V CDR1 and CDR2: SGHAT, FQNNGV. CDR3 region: CASSSTLILRNTQYF. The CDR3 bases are TGTGCCAGCAGCTCCACACTTATTCTAAGGAACACGCAGTATTTT.

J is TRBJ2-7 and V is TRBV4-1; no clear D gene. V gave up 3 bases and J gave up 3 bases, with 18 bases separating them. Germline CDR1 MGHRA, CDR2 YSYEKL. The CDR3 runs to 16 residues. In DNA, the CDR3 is TGCGCCAGCAGCCAGGTACCGGGCGCGGCTGACTACGAGCAGTACTTC. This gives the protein CASSQVPGAADYEQYF.

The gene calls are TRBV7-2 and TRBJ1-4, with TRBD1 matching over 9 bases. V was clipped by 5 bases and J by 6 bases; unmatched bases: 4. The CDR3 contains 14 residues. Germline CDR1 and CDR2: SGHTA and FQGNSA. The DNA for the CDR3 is TGTGCCAGCAGCCCACGGACAGGGGATGAAAAACTGTTTTTT. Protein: CASSPRTGDEKLFF.

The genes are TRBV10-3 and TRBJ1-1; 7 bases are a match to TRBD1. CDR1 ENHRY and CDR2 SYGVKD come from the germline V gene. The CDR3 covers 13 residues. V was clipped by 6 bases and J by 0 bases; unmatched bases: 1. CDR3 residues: CAIRGQLNTEAFF. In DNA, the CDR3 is TGTGCCATCAGGGGACAGTTGAACACTGAAGCTTTCTTT.

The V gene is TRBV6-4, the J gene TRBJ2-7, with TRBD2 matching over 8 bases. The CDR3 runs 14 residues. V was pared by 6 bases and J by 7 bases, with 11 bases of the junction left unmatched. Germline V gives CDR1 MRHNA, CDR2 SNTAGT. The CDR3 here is CASSPSGSMSEQYF. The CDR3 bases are TGTGCCAGCAGCCCGAGCGGGAGCATGAGTGAGCAGTACTTC.

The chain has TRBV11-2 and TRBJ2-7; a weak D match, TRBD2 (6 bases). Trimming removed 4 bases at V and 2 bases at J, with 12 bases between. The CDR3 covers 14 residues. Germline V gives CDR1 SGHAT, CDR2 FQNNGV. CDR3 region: CASSSSGGPYEQYF. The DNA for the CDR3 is TGTGCCAGCAGCTCCTCAGGAGGGCCCTACGAGCAGTACTTC.

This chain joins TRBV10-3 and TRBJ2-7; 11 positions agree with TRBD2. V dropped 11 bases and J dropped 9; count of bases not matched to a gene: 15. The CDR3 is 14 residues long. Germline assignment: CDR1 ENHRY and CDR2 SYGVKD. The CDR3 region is CAASSGLADFAQYF. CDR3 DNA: TGTGCCGCGTCCTCGGGACTAGCGGATTTTGCGCAGTACTTC.

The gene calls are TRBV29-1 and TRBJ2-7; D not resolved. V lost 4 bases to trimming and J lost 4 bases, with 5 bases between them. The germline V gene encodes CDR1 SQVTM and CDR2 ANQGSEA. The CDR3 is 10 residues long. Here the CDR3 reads CSVVDYEQYF. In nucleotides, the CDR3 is TGCAGCGTTGTAGATTACGAGCAGTACTTC.

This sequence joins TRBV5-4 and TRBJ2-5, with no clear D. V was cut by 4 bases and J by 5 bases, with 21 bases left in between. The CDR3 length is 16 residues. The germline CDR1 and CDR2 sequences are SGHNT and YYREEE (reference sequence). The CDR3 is CASSPELAVAGETQYF. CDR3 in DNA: TGTGCCAGCAGCCCCGAATTGGCGGTAGCCGGGGAGACCCAGTACTTC.

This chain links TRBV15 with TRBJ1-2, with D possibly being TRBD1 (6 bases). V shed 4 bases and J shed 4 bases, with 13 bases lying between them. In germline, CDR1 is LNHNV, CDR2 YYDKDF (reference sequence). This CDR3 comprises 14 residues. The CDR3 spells CATSIQEGGYGYTF. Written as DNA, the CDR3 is TGTGCCACCAGCATCCAAGAGGGGGGCTATGGCTACACCTTC.